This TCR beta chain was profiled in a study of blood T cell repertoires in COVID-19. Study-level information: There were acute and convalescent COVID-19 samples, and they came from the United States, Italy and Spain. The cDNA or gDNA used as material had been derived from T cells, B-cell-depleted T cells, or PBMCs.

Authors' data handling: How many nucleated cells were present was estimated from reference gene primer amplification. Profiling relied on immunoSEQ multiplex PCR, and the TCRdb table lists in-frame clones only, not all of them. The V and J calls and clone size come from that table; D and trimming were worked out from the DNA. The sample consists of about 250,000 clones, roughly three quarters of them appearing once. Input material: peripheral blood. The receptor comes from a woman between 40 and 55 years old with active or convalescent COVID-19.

CDR3: CASSLGGLGETQYF. CDR3 sequence (DNA): TGTGCCAGCAGCTTAGGGGGCCTCGGTGAGACCCAGTACTTC. The chain carries TRBV7-3 and TRBJ2-5, with D tentatively TRBD1 (6 bases). V was shortened by 2 bases and J by 5 bases, with 12 bases between the two germline ends. The CDR3 covers 14 residues. Germline V gene sequence: CDR1 SGHTA, CDR2 FQGTGA.